This TCR beta chain was identified during a study of Graves' ophthalmopathy and Graves' hyperthyroidism. For donors with ophthalmopathy, the disease showed moderate-to-severe activity, reached CAS ≥3 and NOSPECS ≥4, and had lasted under 3 months. This clonotype has a count of ten or more. Antigen unknown. Study results and limitations: The 13-signature model separated ophthalmopathy from stable hyperthyroidism at just under 90% sensitivity and roughly 80% specificity. The blood repertoire also included most expanded thyroid clonotypes above 0.001 frequency.

RNA transcripts served as template for amplifying TCR beta CDR3 sequences. The authors performed first-round RT-PCR with HTBI primers and then a second-round multiplex PCR. MiXCR, run by TCRdb on the multiplex PCR reads, gives a single entry per CDR3 protein. The table has almost 400,000 distinct CDR3 sequences, about 18% seen once. This CDR3 has 15 residues. J was trimmed by 2 bases and V by 6 bases; bases with no gene match: 6. Sequencing input: peripheral blood. The TCR was taken from a woman aged 18-30 years with Graves' ophthalmopathy. The rearrangement joins TRBV12-3 or TRBV12-4 to TRBJ1-5; 8 bases line up with TRBD1. The CDR3 DNA follows: TGTGCCAGCAGCGACGACAGGGGAGGCAATCAGCCCCAGCATTTT. It codes for CASSDDRGGNQPQHF.